Listed here are 22 T cell receptor beta chains from one sample, sequenced in a study of Graves' ophthalmopathy and Graves' hyperthyroidism. For repertoire sequencing, the TCR beta CDR3 regions were amplified from RNA transcripts. HTBI primers served in a first-round RT-PCR, which a second-round multiplex PCR followed. TCRdb reprocessed the multiplex PCR reads with MiXCR, giving one entry per CDR3 protein. The repertoire holds 650,000 to 900,000 distinct CDR3 sequences, with 35% to 50% as singletons. What was sequenced was peripheral blood. These receptor sequences come from an adult man with Graves' ophthalmopathy.

This clonotype is a singleton in its sample. This chain connects TRBV29-1 to TRBJ2-7, with no clear D. Between the trimmed V and J ends, which lost 0 bases and 13 bases, there was a span of 13 bases. CDR3 length equals 11 residues. Germline CDR1 SQVTM, CDR2 ANQGSEA. The CDR3 DNA sequence: TGCAGCGTTGAAGAGGTCGAGGTGCAATACTTC. This codes for CSVEEVEVQYF.

This clonotype was detected many times. This chain uses TRBV10-3 with TRBJ2-7, with D perhaps matching TRBD2 (5 bases). Per germline, CDR1 ENHRY and CDR2 SYGVKD. The CDR3 extends over 14 amino acids. V was shortened by 10 bases and J by 3 bases, with 19 bases between the two germline ends. The CDR3 DNA sequence: TGTGCCACCGGCCTCGGGATAGGAGGCTACGAGCAGTACTTC. Translation gives CATGLGIGGYEQYF.

This chain uses TRBV19 with TRBJ2-7; 9 nucleotides line up with TRBD1. The tail of the sequence fits TRBJ2-1 better, so the J call may be wrong. CDR1 is LNHDA and CDR2 is SQIVND in the germline V gene (reference sequence). The CDR3 extends over 14 amino acids. The CDR3 protein is CASNTGGAYNEQFF. The DNA of the CDR3 is TGTGCCAGCAATACAGGGGGCGCTTACAATGAGCAGTTCTTC.

This chain links TRBV2 with TRBJ1-2, with D hard to call. The germline V gene has CDR1 SNHLY and CDR2 FYNNEI. This CDR3 is 10 amino acids long. Between the trimmed V and J ends, which lost 6 bases and 7 bases, there was a span of 6 bases. CDR3 protein: CASREGGYTF. CDR3 in DNA: TGTGCCAGCAGGGAGGGTGGCTACACCTTC.

This clonotype has at least ten counts. CDR3 sequence: CASSVGHPLYGYTF. The CDR3 DNA sequence: TGTGCCAGCAGCGTGGGACACCCCCTCTATGGCTACACCTTC. The rearrangement links TRBV7-2 to TRBJ1-2; D is perhaps TRBD1 (6 bases). Trimming left V 5 bases short and J 4 bases short, with 14 bases between. CDR3 length equals 14 residues. The germline V gene has CDR1 SGHTA and CDR2 FQGNSA.

This clonotype was found a few times. The CDR3 ends on some other residue instead of the conserved phenylalanine or tryptophan, so this is likely a read error. V is TRBV7-2 and J is TRBJ2-5; perhaps TRBD1 as D (5 bases). The CDR3 is 12 residues long. Trimming removed 6 bases at V and 3 bases at J, with 8 bases between. Germline V CDR1 and CDR2: SGHTA, FQGNSA. The DNA for the CDR3 is TGTGCCAGCAGGGGGCTAAAAGAGACCCAGTACCTC. Residues: CASRGLKETQYL.

This clonotype was observed a few times. This sequence joins TRBV12-3 or TRBV12-4 and TRBJ2-7; D unclear. The CDR3 is made up of 14 amino acids. V was clipped by 3 bases and J by 0 bases, with 9 bases between them. The CDR3 spells CASSFPPSSYEQYF. DNA of the CDR3: TGTGCCAGCAGTTTCCCCCCGAGCTCCTACGAGCAGTACTTC.

This CDR3 is CSALTDNTEAFF. DNA of the CDR3: TGCAGTGCTCTGACAGATAACACTGAAGCTTTCTTT. The chain joins TRBV20-1 to TRBJ1-1, with a possible D match to TRBD1 (5 bases). Trimming pared 5 bases from V and 2 bases from J, leaving 9 bases between. This CDR3 has 12 amino acids. Per germline, CDR1 DFQATT and CDR2 SNEGSKA (reference sequence).

The CDR3 coding sequence is TGCGCCAGCAGCTCAACAGGGGCTACTGGAAACACCATATATTTT. Protein product: CASSSTGATGNTIYF. The chain combines TRBV5-1 with TRBJ1-3, with 7 bases that match TRBD1. With V trimmed by 3 bases and J by 2 bases, 5 bases remained unmatched. CDR1 is SGHRS and CDR2 is YFSETQ in the germline V gene. This CDR3 spans 15 amino acids.

The chain uses TRBV20-1 and TRBJ1-4; 10 bases are shared with TRBD1. Germline V gene sequence: CDR1 DFQATT, CDR2 SNEGSKA (reference sequence). The CDR3 runs to 14 residues. Unmatched junction bases numbered 0, after V lost 5 bases and J lost 0 bases. The DNA for the CDR3 is TGCAGTGCTGGACAGGGGGCAACTAATGAAAAACTGTTTTTT. The encoded protein is CSAGQGATNEKLFF.

Many counts were recorded for this clonotype. The chain uses TRBV7-2 and TRBJ2-7; the D gene is possibly TRBD1 (6 bases). CDR3 length: 18 amino acids. The V gene lost 0 bases and the J gene lost 2 bases, with 20 bases spanning the gap. Germline V gives CDR1 SGHTA, CDR2 FQGNSA. CDR3 protein: CASSLADVTGIRAYEQYF. The CDR3 bases are TGTGCCAGCAGCTTAGCGGACGTAACAGGGATTAGAGCCTACGAGCAGTACTTC.

In its sample, this clonotype was seen a few times. V is TRBV7-9 and J is TRBJ2-2; 9 nucleotides align to TRBD1. Per the germline V gene, CDR1 is SEHNR and CDR2 is FQNEAQ (reference sequence). This CDR3 is built from 16 residues. After removal of 4 bases from V and 6 bases from J, the junction contained 9 bases not matched to a gene. In nucleotides, the CDR3 is TGTGCCAGCAGCTCCACAGGGGGCGCGTTCGCCGGGGAGCTGTTTTTT. It encodes CASSSTGGAFAGELFF.

This clonotype was seen only a few times. This chain connects TRBV2 to TRBJ1-1, with D perhaps TRBD1 (6 bases). V lost 7 bases and J lost 1, with 13 bases in between. Germline V gene sequence: CDR1 SNHLY, CDR2 FYNNEI. This CDR3 contains 14 residues. DNA for the CDR3: TGTGCCAGCACCCCACAGGGAGAGAACACTGAAGCTTTCTTT. Its protein product is CASTPQGENTEAFF. The full variable domain, its missing parts supplied by reference TRBV2 and TRBJ1-1, is EPEVTQTPSHQVTQMGQEVILRCVPISNHLYFYWYRQILGQKVEFLVSFYNNEISEKSEIFDDQFSVERPDGSNFTLKIRSTKLEDSAMYFCASTPQGENTEAFFGQGTRLTVV.

This clonotype was found a few times. The chain has TRBV5-1 and TRBJ2-5, with unresolved D. V lost 2 bases, J lost 1 base, and 12 bases lay in between. From germline, CDR1 is SGHRS and CDR2 YFSETQ. This CDR3 comprises 15 residues. CDR3 residues: CASSLETVGQETQYF. The CDR3 nucleotides read TGCGCCAGCAGCTTAGAGACGGTGGGCCAAGAGACCCAGTACTTC.

This clonotype was observed a single time. The chain links TRBV25-1 to TRBJ1-2; D not certain. CDR1 is MGHDK, CDR2 SYGVNS, per germline. V lost 4 bases and J lost 7, with 19 bases in between. This CDR3 is 15 amino acids long. CDR3 sequence: CASSAPLAQAFGYTF. The CDR3 nucleotides are TGTGCCAGCAGTGCCCCCCTCGCTCAGGCGTTTGGCTACACCTTC.

The chain uses TRBV10-3 and TRBJ2-7; possible D gene TRBD1, 6 bases. V lost 10 bases and J lost 1, with 26 bases in between. The germline V gene encodes CDR1 ENHRY and CDR2 SYGVKD. This CDR3 is built from 17 residues. CDR3 coding DNA: TGTGCCAGCAGCGATACAGGGACCTTTGGGCTTTCCTACGAGCAGTACTTC. It is translated as CASSDTGTFGLSYEQYF.

The rearrangement joins TRBV2 to TRBJ2-7; D may be TRBD1 (6 bases). There are 12 residues in the CDR3. Germline CDR1 is SNHLY and CDR2 is FYNNEI. V was pared by 6 bases and J by 6 bases, with 12 bases between. DNA of the CDR3: TGTGCCAGCAGGAGGGGGATGGGCGAGCAGTACTTC. It translates to CASRRGMGEQYF.

Only a few counts were recorded for this clonotype. A read error may produce the germline difference seen at one junction end. The DNA for the CDR3 is TGTGCCAGCAGTGAAAACAGCCTGTTGGTGAACTATGGCTACACCTTC. As protein: CASSENSLLVNYGYTF. This chain connects TRBV10-3 to TRBJ1-2; D remains ambiguous. The CDR3 covers 16 residues. The germline V gene encodes CDR1 ENHRY and CDR2 SYGVKD.

This clonotype was counted between two and nine times. The genes are TRBV19 and TRBJ1-4; D is possibly TRBD1 (5 bases). CDR3 length: 15 residues. V was cut by 5 bases and J by 4 bases, with 14 bases left in between. Germline assignment: CDR1 LNHDA and CDR2 SQIVND (reference sequence). Here the CDR3 DNA reads TGTGCCAGTAGTGACGACAGACTTCTTAATGAAAAACTGTTTTTT. As protein: CASSDDRLLNEKLFF.

This clonotype was seen at least ten times. CDR3 nucleotides: TGTGCCAGCAGCTTAATCAGGACGGCAAACTATGGCTACACCTTC. The encoded protein is CASSLIRTANYGYTF. This rearrangement joins TRBV7-3 to TRBJ1-2; D ambiguous. CDR1 and CDR2 (germline): SGHTA, FQGTGA. Trimming took off 1 base at V and 2 bases at J, with 11 bases between the two ends. The CDR3 has 15 amino acids.

The V gene is TRBV20-1, the J gene TRBJ2-7, with D tentatively TRBD2 (6 bases). The CDR3 runs 14 residues. CDR1 and CDR2 from the germline V gene are DFQATT and SNEGSKA (reference sequence). The V end lost 7 bases, the J end lost 1 base, and 17 bases lay between the germline ends. The CDR3 region is CSVRPLAGSYEQYF. CDR3 DNA: TGCAGTGTTCGTCCACTAGCAGGTTCCTACGAGCAGTACTTC.

This clonotype was seen at least ten times. The chain carries TRBV29-1 and TRBJ2-7, with 10 bases identical to TRBD1. Germline CDR1 is SQVTM and CDR2 is ANQGSEA. The CDR3 covers 13 residues. The V segment lost 1 base and the J segment 6 bases; nucleotides outside the gene matches: 3. This chain's CDR3 is CSVEAGTGVEQYF. The CDR3 DNA is TGCAGCGTTGAAGCCGGGACAGGGGTCGAGCAGTACTTC.